Below, 25 T cell receptor beta chains from the same sample are listed, as sequenced in a study of cytomegalovirus exposure and HLA in healthy donors. 60 Vbeta and 13 Jbeta primers were used in PCR. Profiling relied on immunoSEQ multiplex PCR, and the TCRdb table lists in-frame clones only, not all of them. This sample has over 150,000 clones, with more than 75% found just once. The source material was PBMCs. The receptor source for this set is a woman aged 50 to 65 in good health and CMV-seropositive.

The J gene is TRBJ2-1, the V gene TRBV6-4; 8 nucleotides agree with TRBD2. Losses at the gene ends were 0 bases for V and 5 bases for J; bases not matched to a gene: 6. The V gene's germline CDR1 is MRHNA and CDR2 SNTAGT. This CDR3 contains 16 residues. The CDR3 DNA is TGTGCCAGCAGTGACTCGAGTCGGGAGGGAAACAATGAGCAGTTCTTC. Translation: CASSDSSREGNNEQFF.

This clone appeared once. J is TRBJ1-4 and V is TRBV10-3; 10 bases match TRBD1. The CDR3 consists of 13 residues. The germline gives CDR1 ENHRY, CDR2 SYGVKD. V lost 6 bases, J lost 9 bases, and 4 bases stayed unmatched. The DNA for the CDR3 is TGTGCCATCAGCCGGACAGGGGGGCAAAAACTGTTTTTT. Amino acids: CAISRTGGQKLFF.

A few counts support this clone. As DNA, the CDR3 is TGCAGCGTTGAAGGGGTAGCGGGAGGGCCAAATGAGCAGTTCTTC. It codes for CSVEGVAGGPNEQFF. The rearrangement uses TRBV29-1 and TRBJ2-1; TRBD2 matches at 11 bases. Germline loops: CDR1 SQVTM, CDR2 ANQGSEA. J was trimmed by 7 bases and V by 1 base; bases with no gene match: 6. The CDR3 is 15 amino acids.

Here the CDR3 reads CASSRGGDPGETQYF. The CDR3 bases are TGCGCCAGCAGCCGCGGGGGTGACCCTGGGGAGACCCAGTACTTC. The chain is built from TRBV5-1 and TRBJ2-5; 7 positions match TRBD2. V was pared by 4 bases and J by 5 bases, with 11 bases of the junction left unmatched. The CDR3 is 15 residues long. Germline loops: CDR1 SGHRS, CDR2 YFSETQ.

This clone has just a few counts. The V gene is TRBV11-2, the J gene TRBJ2-3, with a weak D call TRBD1 (5 bases). V was trimmed by 8 bases and J by 5 bases, leaving 17 bases between them. This CDR3 has 14 residues. Looked up from germline, CDR1 is SGHAT and CDR2 is FQNNGV. CDR3 sequence: CASSSTGRVDTQYF. CDR3 in DNA: TGTGCCAGCTCCTCAACCGGCAGGGTAGATACGCAGTATTTT.

The V gene is TRBV28, the J gene TRBJ2-7; 7 bases match TRBD2. The trim removed 2 bases at V and 0 bases at J, leaving 1 base unmatched. The germline V gene encodes CDR1 MDHEN and CDR2 SYDVKM. The CDR3 consists of 14 residues. The CDR3 nucleotides read TGTGCCAGCAGTTTAGGGGGGGACTCCTACGAGCAGTACTTC. Translated, it gives CASSLGGDSYEQYF.

This clone appeared a single time. The junction departs from germline at one end; a sequencing error may be responsible. This chain joins TRBV5-4 and TRBJ2-4, with 13 bases fitting TRBD2. The CDR3 has 19 amino acids. Germline V gene sequence: CDR1 SGHNT, CDR2 YYREEE (reference sequence). The CDR3 here is CASSPSGTSGIGGKNSQYF. The CDR3 DNA sequence: TGTGCCAGCAGCCCCAGCGGGACTAGCGGGATTGGGGGCAAAAACAGTCAGTACTTC.

This rearrangement joins TRBV9 to TRBJ2-1, with 13 bases identical to TRBD2. The CDR3 is 18 residues long. Per germline, CDR1 SGDLS and CDR2 YYNGEE. V trimming: 4 bases; J trimming: 0 bases; junction bases outside the gene matches: 7. CDR3 in amino acids: CASSLGLAGPPSYNEQFF. The DNA of the CDR3 is TGTGCCAGCAGCCTGGGACTAGCGGGGCCCCCCTCCTACAATGAGCAGTTCTTC.

The chain recombines TRBV27 with TRBJ2-5, with D unresolved. Between the trimmed V and J ends, which lost 2 bases and 5 bases, there was a span of 9 bases. The CDR3 runs 13 residues. Germline V gives CDR1 MNHEY, CDR2 SMNVEV (reference sequence). CDR3 sequence (DNA): TGTGCCAGCAGTTTAGTATCGGGTGAGACCCAGTACTTC. This gives the protein CASSLVSGETQYF.

A few counts support this clone. CDR3 residues: CASSPPWSGWQYF. The CDR3 nucleotides read TGTGCCAGCAGTCCCCCGTGGTCTGGCTGGCAGTATTTT. The chain links TRBV25-1 to TRBJ2-3, with D hard to call. V shed 5 bases and J shed 11 bases, with 17 bases lying between them. Germline CDR1 is MGHDK and CDR2 is SYGVNS. There are 13 residues in the CDR3.

The V gene is TRBV4-1, the J gene TRBJ2-1; TRBD2 matches 10 bases. The CDR3 covers 16 residues. V lost 2 bases to trimming and J lost 3 bases; unmatched junction nucleotides: 4. The germline CDR1 and CDR2 sequences are MGHRA and YSYEKL. Written as DNA, the CDR3 is TGCGCCAGCAGCCAACCCGGACTAGCGGACTACAATGAGCAGTTCTTC. This sequence encodes CASSQPGLADYNEQFF.

This chain links TRBV6-6 with TRBJ2-7; 8 bases agree with TRBD1. Trimming at V came to 6 bases and at J to 6 bases, leaving 13 bases not matched to a gene. The CDR3 totals 15 residues. Germline CDR1 and CDR2: MNHNY and SVGAGI (reference sequence). The CDR3 loop reads CASSRSGGATAEQYF. The CDR3 DNA reads TGTGCCAGCAGCCGATCAGGGGGCGCAACAGCCGAGCAGTACTTC.

The rearrangement joins TRBV25-1 to TRBJ2-7; D perhaps matches TRBD1 (6 bases). V lost 4 bases to trimming and J lost 2 bases, with 12 bases between them. The V gene's germline CDR1 is MGHDK and CDR2 SYGVNS. The CDR3 has 14 residues. CDR3 protein: CASSGRDNTYEQYF. The CDR3 bases are TGTGCCAGCAGTGGCCGGGACAACACCTACGAGCAGTACTTC.

The J gene is TRBJ1-1, the V gene TRBV25-1, with 7 bases that match TRBD1. Losses at the gene ends were 7 bases for V and 0 bases for J; bases not matched to a gene: 14. The CDR3 covers 17 residues. CDR1 and CDR2 (germline): MGHDK, SYGVNS. CDR3 coding DNA: TGTGCCAGCAATCCCTCGGTCCGGGACAGCATGAACACTGAAGCTTTCTTT. It encodes CASNPSVRDSMNTEAFF. The full variable domain, rest sourced from reference TRBV25-1 and TRBJ1-1, is EADIYQTPRYLVIGTGKKITLECSQTMGHDKMYWYQQDPGMELHLIHYSYGVNSTEKGDLSSESTVSRIRTEHFPLTLESARPSHTSQYLCASNPSVRDSMNTEAFFGQGTRLTVV.

This clone was seen only a few times. CDR3: CASTTGPQGQPQHF. DNA for the CDR3: TGTGCCAGCACCACAGGGCCCCAGGGTCAGCCCCAGCATTTT. This chain connects TRBV2 to TRBJ1-5, with D perhaps TRBD1 (6 bases). Germline values: CDR1 SNHLY, CDR2 FYNNEI. The V end lost 7 bases, the J end lost 6 bases, and 16 bases lay between the germline ends. There are 14 residues in the CDR3.

This sequence joins TRBV18 and TRBJ2-7; 11 bases are a match to TRBD2. The CDR3 contains 16 residues. The V gene's germline CDR1 is KGHSH and CDR2 LQKENI. V shed 4 bases and J 2 bases; nucleotides not matched to a gene: 7. The CDR3 region is CASSHGLAGVTYEQYF. In DNA, the CDR3 is TGTGCCAGCTCACATGGACTAGCGGGCGTAACCTACGAGCAGTACTTC.

This chain connects TRBV29-1 to TRBJ2-7, with D possibly matching TRBD1 (6 bases). In germline, CDR1 is SQVTM, CDR2 ANQGSEA. This CDR3 comprises 12 residues. The V end lost 5 bases, the J end lost 3 bases, and 11 bases lay between the germline ends. CDR3 nucleotides: TGCAGCGTTAGGAAACAGGGCTACGAGCAGTACTTC. Translated, it gives CSVRKQGYEQYF.

The CDR3 loop is CASSPYRMDRTNQPQHF. The CDR3, as DNA: TGTGCCAGCAGTCCATACCGCATGGACAGGACGAATCAGCCCCAGCATTTT. This chain joins TRBV28 and TRBJ1-5, with TRBD1 matching over 7 bases. CDR1 is MDHEN, CDR2 SYDVKM, per germline. V lost 5 bases and J lost 4; bases outside the gene matches: 14. The CDR3 length is 17 residues.

DNA of the CDR3: TGCACCAGCAGGGTGTGGAGCGGGGGGGCCCAGGAGACCCAGTACTTC. This gives the protein CTSRVWSGGAQETQYF. The chain uses TRBV1 and TRBJ2-5; TRBD2 is the table's D call and was not checked against the DNA. TRBV1 is listed as a pseudogene. There are 16 residues in the CDR3.

This clone occurred once. V is TRBV6-5 and J is TRBJ1-1; no reliable D call. The CDR3 extends over 15 amino acids. Germline CDR1 is MNHEY and CDR2 is SVGAGI. The germline V and J ends were trimmed by 9 bases and 8 bases, with 25 bases remaining between them. Here the CDR3 reads CASQSTLAARREAFF. The CDR3 DNA reads TGTGCCAGTCAGTCAACTCTTGCGGCCCGCCGCGAAGCTTTCTTT.

V and J are TRBV21-1 and TRBJ1-5; TRBD1, the D gene given by the table, was not confirmed from the DNA. TRBV21-1 is reported as a pseudogene. This CDR3 has 15 amino acids. CDR3 sequence reads: CASSKRTGNNQPQHF. CDR3 DNA: TGTGCCAGCAGCAAACGGACAGGGAACAATCAGCCCCAGCATTTT.

The gene calls are TRBV11-2 and TRBJ2-7; 9 bases fit TRBD1. The V segment lost 5 bases and the J segment 2 bases; nucleotides outside the gene matches: 7. The CDR3 covers 15 residues. In germline, CDR1 is SGHAT, CDR2 FQNNGV. For the CDR3, the DNA is TGTGCCAGCAGCCGGCTCCGGGACAGGGCCTACGAGCAGTACTTC. This codes for CASSRLRDRAYEQYF.

This chain joins TRBV5-4 and TRBJ2-1; 13 nucleotides match TRBD2. The CDR3 contains 15 residues. Germline trimming cut 4 bases from V and 8 bases from J; bases unmatched to any gene: 6. Germline V lookup: CDR1 SGHNT, CDR2 YYREEE (reference sequence). The CDR3 spells CASSPTSGRADEQFF. The CDR3 DNA follows: TGTGCCAGCAGCCCAACTAGCGGGAGGGCCGATGAGCAGTTCTTC.

This chain uses TRBV7-9 with TRBJ1-3; D is ambiguous. Per germline, CDR1 SEHNR and CDR2 FQNEAQ (reference sequence). The ends were cut back, 6 bases at V and 0 bases at J, with 9 bases in the middle. The CDR3 sequence is 14 residues long. The CDR3 DNA is TGTGCCAGCAGGTCAGGCGCCTCTGGAAACACCATATATTTT. Translation gives CASRSGASGNTIYF.

The genes are TRBV6-1 and TRBJ1-5; 8 nucleotides align to TRBD1. With 7 bases clipped from V and 6 bases from J, the junction kept 5 bases outside the gene matches. CDR3 size: 13 residues. CDR1 is MNHNS and CDR2 is SASEGT in the germline V gene. The CDR3 sequence: CASTQDRAQPQHF. CDR3 sequence (DNA): TGTGCCAGCACCCAGGACAGGGCTCAGCCCCAGCATTTT.